A selection of T cell receptor beta chains follows, all from one sample in a study of control samples from healthy donors and cancer patients. TCRdb's table, derived via immunoSEQ multiplex PCR, lists solely in-frame clones and lacks some. The table lists around 130,000 clones, roughly 84% of them singletons. Specimen: blood. Receptor source: a man in his forties or fifties in good health. The CDR3 runs from the conserved cysteine through the conserved F or W. Each record gives: J gene, CDR3 length, clone size, V gene, D gene, CDR3 protein, CDR3 DNA. D genes are given only for firm matches. Size is omitted from some rows. Given values are once, few, many or a class for expanded clones.

>TRBJ2-1|17|NA|TRBV12-5|TRBD2
CASGLRLAGGPDNEQFF
TGTGCTAGTGGTCTCCGACTAGCGGGGGGGCCAGACAATGAGCAGTTCTTC
>TRBJ2-7|13|NA|TRBV3-1/TRBV3-2|NA
CATAGDNAYEQYF
TGTGCCACCGCGGGGGACAATGCCTACGAGCAGTACTTC
>TRBJ1-2|15|NA|TRBV10-3|NA
CAITDSGTLTAGYTF
TGTGCCATCACGGACAGTGGAACCCTAACGGCTGGCTACACCTTC
>TRBJ1-1|13|few|TRBV7-2|NA
CASSLVGVGPAFF
TGTGCCAGCAGCTTAGTGGGGGTAGGGCCTGCTTTCTTT
>TRBJ2-1|15|few|TRBV27|TRBD2
CASSPLAGGHNEQFF
TGTGCCAGCAGTCCCCTAGCGGGGGGGCACAATGAGCAGTTCTTC
>TRBJ1-2|13|NA|TRBV27|NA
CASRRTGNYGYTF
TGTGCCAGCAGGCGAACAGGGAACTATGGCTACACCTTC
>TRBJ1-1|14|NA|TRBV27|TRBD1
CASSLTRDRGDAFF
TGTGCCAGCAGTTTAACCCGGGACAGGGGTGATGCTTTCTTT
>TRBJ2-7|15|NA|TRBV18|TRBD1
CASSPKGQTAYEQYF
TGTGCCAGCTCACCAAAGGGACAGACCGCCTACGAGCAGTACTTC
>TRBJ2-7|13|once|TRBV30|NA
CAWLPSPKYEQYF
TGTGCCTGGCTCCCCTCACCCAAGTACGAGCAGTACTTC
>TRBJ2-2|14|NA|TRBV2|NA
CASSEVVLAGELFF
TGTGCCAGCAGTGAAGTAGTTCTAGCCGGGGAGCTGTTTTTT
>TRBJ2-3|18|NA|TRBV7-3|TRBD2
CASSLTGLAGGPSDTQYF
TGTGCCAGCAGCTTAACTGGACTAGCGGGGGGGCCGTCAGATACGCAGTATTTT
>TRBJ2-1|16|few|TRBV6-1|NA
CASSEVISTTYNEQFF
TGTGCCAGCAGTGAAGTAATCTCTACGACCTACAATGAGCAGTTCTTC
>TRBJ2-1|14|NA|TRBV7-3|NA
CASSFNSAVNEQFF
TGTGCCAGCAGCTTTAATTCAGCGGTCAATGAGCAGTTCTTC
>TRBJ2-1|14|few|TRBV7-3|TRBD1
CASSVTQGAIEQFF
TGTGCCAGCAGCGTCACACAGGGGGCGATTGAGCAGTTCTTC
>TRBJ1-4|14|NA|TRBV30|NA
CACSVTGVNEKLFF
TGTGCCTGTTCGGTGACAGGAGTTAATGAAAAACTGTTTTTT
>TRBJ2-1|14|NA|TRBV27|TRBD2
CASRTSGSYNEQFF
TGTGCCAGCAGGACTAGCGGCTCCTACAATGAGCAGTTCTTC
>TRBJ1-1|15|NA|TRBV18|NA
CASSLGGGLNTEAFF
TGTGCCAGCTCCCTTGGGGGGGGATTGAACACTGAAGCTTTCTTT
>TRBJ1-3|13|once|TRBV12-3/TRBV12-4|NA
CASRPSGGNTIYF
TGTGCCAGCAGACCCTCGGGGGGGAACACCATATATTTT